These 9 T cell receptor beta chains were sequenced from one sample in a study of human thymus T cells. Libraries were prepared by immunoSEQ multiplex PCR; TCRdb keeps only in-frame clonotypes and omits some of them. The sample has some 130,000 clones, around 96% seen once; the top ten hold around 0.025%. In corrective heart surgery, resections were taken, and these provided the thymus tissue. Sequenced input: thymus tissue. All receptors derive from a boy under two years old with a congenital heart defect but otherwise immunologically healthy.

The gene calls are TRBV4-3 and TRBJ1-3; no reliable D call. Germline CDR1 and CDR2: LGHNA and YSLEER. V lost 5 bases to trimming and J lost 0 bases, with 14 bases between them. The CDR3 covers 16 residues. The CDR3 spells CASSAWTAPSGNTIYF. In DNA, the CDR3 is TGCGCCAGCAGCGCATGGACCGCCCCCTCTGGAAACACCATATATTTT.

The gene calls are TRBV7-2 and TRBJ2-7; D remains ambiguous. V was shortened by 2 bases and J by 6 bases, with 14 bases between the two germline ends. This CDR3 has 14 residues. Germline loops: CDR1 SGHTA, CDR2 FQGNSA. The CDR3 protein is CASSLIGWAGEQYF. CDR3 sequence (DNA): TGTGCCAGCAGCTTAATCGGATGGGCCGGCGAGCAGTACTTC.

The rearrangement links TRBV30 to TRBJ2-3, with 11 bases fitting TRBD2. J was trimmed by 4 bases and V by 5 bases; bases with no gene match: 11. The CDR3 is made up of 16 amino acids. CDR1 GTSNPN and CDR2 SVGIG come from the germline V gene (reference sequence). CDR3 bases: TGTGCCTGGCTCGGGACTAGCGGCGAGGGGCCAGATACGCAGTATTTT. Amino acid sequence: CAWLGTSGEGPDTQYF.

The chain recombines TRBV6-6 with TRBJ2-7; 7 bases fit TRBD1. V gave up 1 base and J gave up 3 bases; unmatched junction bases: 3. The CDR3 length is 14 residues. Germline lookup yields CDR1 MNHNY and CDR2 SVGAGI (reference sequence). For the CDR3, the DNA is TGTGCCAGCAGTTACTTCGGACAGGTCTACGAGCAGTACTTC. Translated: CASSYFGQVYEQYF.

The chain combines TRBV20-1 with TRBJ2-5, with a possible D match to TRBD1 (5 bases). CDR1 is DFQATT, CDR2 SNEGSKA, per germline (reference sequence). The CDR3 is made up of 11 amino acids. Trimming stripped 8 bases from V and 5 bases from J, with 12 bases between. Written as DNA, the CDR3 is TGCAGTACCCAGGGTTACGAGACCCAGTACTTC. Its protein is CSTQGYETQYF.

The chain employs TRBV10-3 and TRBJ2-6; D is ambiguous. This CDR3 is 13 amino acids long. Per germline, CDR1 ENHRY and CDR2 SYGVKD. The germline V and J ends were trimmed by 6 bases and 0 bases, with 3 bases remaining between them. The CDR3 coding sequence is TGTGCCATCAGCCTCTCTGGGGCCAACGTCCTGACTTTC. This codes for CAISLSGANVLTF.

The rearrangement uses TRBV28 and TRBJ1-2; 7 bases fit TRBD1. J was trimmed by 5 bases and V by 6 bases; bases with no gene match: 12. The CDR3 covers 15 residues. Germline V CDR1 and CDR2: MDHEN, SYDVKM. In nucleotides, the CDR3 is TGTGCCAGCAGAACAGGGGAGAATTGGGGATATGGCTACACCTTC. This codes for CASRTGENWGYGYTF.

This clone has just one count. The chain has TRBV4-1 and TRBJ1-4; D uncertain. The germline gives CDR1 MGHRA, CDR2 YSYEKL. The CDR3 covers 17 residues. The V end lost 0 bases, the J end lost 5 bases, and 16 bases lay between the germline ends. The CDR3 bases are TGCGCCAGCAGCCAAGATAAAGAAATTCAGCAGAATGAAAAACTGTTTTTT. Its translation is CASSQDKEIQQNEKLFF.

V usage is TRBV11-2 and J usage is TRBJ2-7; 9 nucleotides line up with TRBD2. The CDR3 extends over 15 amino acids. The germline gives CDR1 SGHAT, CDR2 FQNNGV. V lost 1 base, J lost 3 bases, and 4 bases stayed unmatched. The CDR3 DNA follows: TGTGCCAGCAGCTTAGGTCCGACTAGCGGCTACGAGCAGTACTTC. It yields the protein CASSLGPTSGYEQYF.